This TCR beta chain originates from a study of radiation and T cells in renal cell carcinoma. General observations from the study: From baseline, blood top tumor clonotypes peaked at 2 weeks post-radiation.

Method: immunoSEQ multiplex PCR; TCRdb's copy keeps in-frame clones and lacks some. This sample has some 50,000 clones; less than 85% occur once, and the top ten carry 29%. Worth noting for this clone: Its antigen is still unknown.

The time point: blood 2 weeks post-SBRT. The treatment was: 15 Gy SBRT to primary tumor, nephrectomy 4 weeks later. Radiation-treated patients gave blood at baseline, week 2 and week 4. The CDR3 has 16 residues. The germline CDR1 and CDR2 sequences are MNHNS and SASEGT. The J segment lost 2 bases and the V segment lost 4 bases, leaving 6 bases of the junction unmatched. The sequences come from blood, collected from a patient whose treatment included radiotherapy and nephrectomy. This TCR came from a woman between 65 and 79 years old with renal cell carcinoma. The J gene is TRBJ2-5, the V gene TRBV6-1; TRBD2 matches 11 bases. The CDR3 loop reads CASSVSLAGEQETQYF. CDR3 DNA: TGTGCCAGCAGTGTCTCACTAGCGGGGGAGCAAGAGACCCAGTACTTC.